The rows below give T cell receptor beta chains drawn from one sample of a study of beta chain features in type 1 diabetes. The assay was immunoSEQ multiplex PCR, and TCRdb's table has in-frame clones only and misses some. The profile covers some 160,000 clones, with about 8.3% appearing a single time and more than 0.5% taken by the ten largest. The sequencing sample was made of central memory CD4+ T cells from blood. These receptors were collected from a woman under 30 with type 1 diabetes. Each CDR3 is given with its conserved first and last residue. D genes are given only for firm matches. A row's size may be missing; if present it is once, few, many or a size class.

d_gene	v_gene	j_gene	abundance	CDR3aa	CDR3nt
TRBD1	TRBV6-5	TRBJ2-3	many	CASSYSRGLRGDTQYF	TGTGCCAGCAGTTACTCGAGGGGGCTGAGGGGAGATACGCAGTATTTT
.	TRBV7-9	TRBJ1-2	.	CASSSLLLDGYTF	TGTGCCAGCAGCTCCCTCCTTCTTGATGGCTACACCTTC
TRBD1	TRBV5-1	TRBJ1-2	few	CASAGQVTNYGYTF	TGCGCCAGCGCCGGACAGGTCACTAACTATGGCTACACCTTC
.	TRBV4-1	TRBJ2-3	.	CASSHDGRGADTQYF	TGCGCCAGCAGCCATGACGGAAGAGGTGCAGATACGCAGTATTTT
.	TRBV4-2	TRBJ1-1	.	CASSQEGGTANTEAFF	TGTGCCAGCAGCCAAGAAGGCGGGACCGCGAACACTGAAGCTTTCTTT
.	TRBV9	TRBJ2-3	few	CASSLAPQRVKDTQYF	TGTGCCAGCAGCCTTGCCCCCCAGCGGGTAAAAGATACGCAGTATTTT
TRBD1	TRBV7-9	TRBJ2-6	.	CASSLAGTGLSGANVLTF	TGTGCCAGCAGCTTAGCCGGGACAGGGTTGAGCGGGGCCAACGTCCTGACTTTC
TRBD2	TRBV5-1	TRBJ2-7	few	CASSQKTSGLSYEQYF	TGCGCCAGCAGCCAAAAGACTAGCGGGCTCTCCTACGAGCAGTACTTC
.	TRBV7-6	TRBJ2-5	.	CASSSPGGEAETQYF	TGTGCCAGCAGCTCCCCCGGAGGGGAGGCAGAGACCCAGTACTTC
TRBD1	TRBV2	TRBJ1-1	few	CASRAGGQATEAFF	TGTGCCAGCAGGGCAGGGGGCCAGGCCACTGAAGCTTTCTTT
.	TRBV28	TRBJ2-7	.	CASSLINEQYF	TGTGCCAGCAGTTTAATTAACGAGCAGTACTTC
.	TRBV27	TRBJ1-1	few	CASSFREGGTEAFF	TGTGCCAGCAGTTTCAGGGAGGGTGGCACTGAAGCTTTCTTT
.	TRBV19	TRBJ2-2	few	CASSAGYGNTGELFF	TGTGCCAGCTCCGCAGGGTACGGGAACACCGGGGAGCTGTTTTTT
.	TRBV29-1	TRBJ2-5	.	CSARRVGDQETQYF	TGCAGCGCGCGGAGGGTCGGGGATCAAGAGACCCAGTACTTC
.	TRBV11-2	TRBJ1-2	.	CASSVQGAYGYTF	TGTGCCAGCAGCGTACAGGGCGCCTATGGCTACACCTTC
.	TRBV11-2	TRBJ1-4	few	CASSLQGQGEKLFF	TGTGCCAGCAGCTTACAGGGGCAGGGTGAAAAACTGTTTTTT
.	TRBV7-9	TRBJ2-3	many	CASTLEDTQYF	TGTGCCAGCACCCTTGAGGATACGCAGTATTTT
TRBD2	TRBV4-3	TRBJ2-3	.	CASSRGLAGTDTQYF	TGCGCCAGCAGCCGGGGACTAGCGGGCACAGATACGCAGTATTTT
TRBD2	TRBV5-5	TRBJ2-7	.	CASSPPASGSYEQYF	TGTGCCAGCAGCCCCCCGGCTAGCGGGAGCTACGAGCAGTACTTC
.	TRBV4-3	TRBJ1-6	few	CASSQWEYNSPLHF	TGCGCCAGCAGCCAATGGGAGTATAATTCACCCCTCCACTTT
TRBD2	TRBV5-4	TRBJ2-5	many	CASGTSGRLVGETQYF	TGTGCCAGCGGGACTAGCGGGAGATTGGTGGGGGAGACCCAGTACTTC
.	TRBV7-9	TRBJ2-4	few	CASSPPGENIQYF	TGTGCCAGCAGCCCTCCCGGGGAAAACATTCAGTACTTC
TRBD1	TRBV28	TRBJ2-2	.	CASSSQGAPNTGELFF	TGTGCCAGCAGCTCCCAGGGGGCCCCGAACACCGGGGAGCTGTTTTTT
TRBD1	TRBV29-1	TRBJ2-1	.	CSVEPRRGPYNEQFF	TGCAGCGTTGAACCCCGAAGGGGGCCCTACAATGAGCAGTTCTTC
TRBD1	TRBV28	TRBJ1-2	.	CASSLSGTGVGYTF	TGTGCCAGCAGTTTATCGGGGACAGGGGTCGGCTACACCTTC
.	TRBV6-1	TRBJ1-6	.	CASSTRSYNSPLHF	TGTGCCAGCAGTACACGCTCCTATAATTCACCCCTCCACTTT
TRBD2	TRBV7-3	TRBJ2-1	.	CASSDTDSGGYNEQFF	TGTGCCAGCAGCGACACGGATAGCGGGGGGTACAATGAGCAGTTCTTC
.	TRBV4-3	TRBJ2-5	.	CASSHSAAQGTQYF	TGCGCCAGCAGCCATTCGGCCGCCCAGGGGACCCAGTACTTC
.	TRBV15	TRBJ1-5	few	CATSNRVGNQPQHF	TGTGCCACCAGCAACAGGGTCGGCAATCAGCCCCAGCATTTT
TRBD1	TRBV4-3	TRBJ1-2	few	CASSERTGIKGYTF	TGCGCCAGCAGCGAAAGGACAGGGATTAAAGGCTACACCTTC
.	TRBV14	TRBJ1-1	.	CASLGQMNTEAFF	TGTGCCAGCCTTGGACAGATGAACACTGAAGCTTTCTTT
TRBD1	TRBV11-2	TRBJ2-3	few	CASRDPGQGTDTQYF	TGTGCCAGCAGGGACCCGGGACAGGGTACAGATACGCAGTATTTT
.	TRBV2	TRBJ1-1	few	CASTSRGGRTEAFF	TGTGCCAGCACCTCAAGGGGCGGAAGGACTGAAGCTTTCTTT
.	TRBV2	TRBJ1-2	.	CASSVRYSQVGYTF	TGTGCCAGCAGTGTCCGTTACAGCCAGGTTGGCTACACCTTC
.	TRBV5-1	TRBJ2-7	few	CASSLGGRVDGEQYF	TGCGCCAGCAGCTTGGGGGGCAGGGTAGACGGCGAGCAGTACTTC
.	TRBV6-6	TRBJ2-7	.	CASSSREPVEQYF	TGTGCCAGCAGTTCGAGGGAGCCGGTCGAGCAGTACTTC
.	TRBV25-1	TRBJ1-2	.	CASSDDTRGNYGYTF	TGTGCCAGCAGTGATGATACCCGCGGGAACTATGGCTACACCTTC
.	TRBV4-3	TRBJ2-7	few	CASSQAMSDQYEQYF	TGCGCCAGCAGCCAAGCAATGAGCGATCAGTACGAGCAGTACTTC
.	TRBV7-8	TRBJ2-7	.	CASSSTFFYEQYF	TGTGCCAGCAGCTCGACTTTTTTCTACGAGCAGTACTTC
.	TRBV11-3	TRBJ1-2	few	CARTPYGYTF	TGTGCCAGGACACCCTATGGCTACACCTTC
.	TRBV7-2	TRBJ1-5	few	CASSLAATAGNQPQHF	TGTGCCAGCAGCTTAGCAGCGACCGCGGGGAATCAGCCCCAGCATTTT
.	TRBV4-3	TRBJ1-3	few	CASSQNYQGSGNTIYF	TGCGCCAGCAGCCAGAATTACCAGGGTTCTGGAAACACCATATATTTT
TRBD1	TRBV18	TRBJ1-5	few	CASSPRTGDQPQHF	TGTGCCAGCTCACCGAGGACAGGGGACCAGCCCCAGCATTTT
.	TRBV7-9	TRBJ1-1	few	CASSVQSNTEAFF	TGTGCCAGCAGCGTTCAGTCGAACACTGAAGCTTTCTTT
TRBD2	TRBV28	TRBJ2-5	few	CASSLAGGPQYF	TGTGCCAGCAGTTTGGCGGGAGGGCCCCAGTACTTC
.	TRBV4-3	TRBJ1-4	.	CASSPRVEREKLFF	TGCGCCAGCAGCCCCCGGGTGGAGCGGGAAAAACTGTTTTTT
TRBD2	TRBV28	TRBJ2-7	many	CASRPVAGNYEQYF	TGTGCCAGCAGGCCGGTAGCGGGAAATTACGAGCAGTACTTC
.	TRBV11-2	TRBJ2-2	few	CASSLVGGATGELFF	TGTGCCAGCAGCTTAGTTGGGGGGGCGACCGGGGAGCTGTTTTTT
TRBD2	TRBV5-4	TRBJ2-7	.	CASSFGGVGYEQYF	TGTGCCAGCAGCTTCGGGGGGGTAGGGTACGAGCAGTACTTC
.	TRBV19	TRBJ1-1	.	CASSHPRGATEAFF	TGTGCCAGTTCCCACCCTCGGGGGGCCACTGAAGCTTTCTTT
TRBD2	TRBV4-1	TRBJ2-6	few	CASSQRREGSGANVLTF	TGCGCCAGCAGCCAGAGGCGGGAGGGCTCTGGGGCCAACGTCCTGACTTTC
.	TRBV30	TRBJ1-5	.	CAWDQGGGNQPQHF	TGTGCCTGGGATCAAGGGGGAGGCAATCAGCCCCAGCATTTT
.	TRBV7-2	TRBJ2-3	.	CASRVPGLITDTQYF	TGTGCCAGCAGGGTGCCGGGACTCATCACAGATACGCAGTATTTT
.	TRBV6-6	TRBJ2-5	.	CASSPEETQYF	TGTGCCAGCAGTCCTGAAGAGACCCAGTACTTC
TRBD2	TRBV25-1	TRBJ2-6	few	CASSGTSGGHSGANVLTF	TGTGCCAGCAGCGGGACTAGCGGGGGCCATTCTGGGGCCAACGTCCTGACTTTC